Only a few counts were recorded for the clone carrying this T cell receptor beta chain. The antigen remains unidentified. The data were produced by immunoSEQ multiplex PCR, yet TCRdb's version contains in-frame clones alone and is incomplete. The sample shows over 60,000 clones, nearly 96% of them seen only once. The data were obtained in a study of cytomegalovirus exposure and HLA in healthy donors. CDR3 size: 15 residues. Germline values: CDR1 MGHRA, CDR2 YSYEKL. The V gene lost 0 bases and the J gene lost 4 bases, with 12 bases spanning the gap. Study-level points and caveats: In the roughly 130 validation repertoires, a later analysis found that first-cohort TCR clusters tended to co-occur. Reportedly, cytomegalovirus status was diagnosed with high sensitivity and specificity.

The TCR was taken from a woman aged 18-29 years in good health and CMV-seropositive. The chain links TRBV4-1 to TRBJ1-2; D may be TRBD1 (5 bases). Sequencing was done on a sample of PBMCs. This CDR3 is CASSQETEPFYGYTF. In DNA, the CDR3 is TGCGCCAGCAGCCAAGAGACAGAACCCTTCTATGGCTACACCTTC.